This note documents a single T cell receptor beta chain sequence. Its antigen is undetermined. This record belongs to a study of blood T cells in healthy people across ages. At least 6.5 million PBMCs were isolated per sample. Sample-barcoded 5' priming and a J-beta primer mix drove a second PCR of 7 to 11 cycles. Every cDNA molecule bore a tag from a template-switch adaptor containing 12 random nucleotides. TCRdb re-called the 5' RACE reads with MiXCR, one entry per CDR3 protein. The sample records roughly 640,000 distinct CDR3 sequences, about 28% being singletons. The study, taken as a whole, reports: Compared with aged donors, long-lived donors showed fewer expanded clones, suggesting selection.

V dropped 7 bases and J dropped 0; count of bases not matched to a gene: 8. This CDR3 spans 15 amino acids. Germline V gives CDR1 MNHEY, CDR2 SVGAGI. The gene calls are TRBV6-5 and TRBJ1-2, with 7 bases aligning to TRBD1. Specimen: blood. This TCR derives from a woman older than 75 in good health. This CDR3 reads CASKQYGQANYGYTF. In nucleotides, the CDR3 is TGTGCCAGCAAGCAGTATGGACAGGCTAACTATGGCTACACCTTC.